Listed below are T cell receptor beta chains from one sample, sequenced in a study of human T cells and chemical hapten exposure. From the 5' RACE reads, TCRdb called clonotypes with MiXCR, one entry per CDR3 protein. The table records 95,000 to 120,000 distinct CDR3 sequences, 15% to 20% of them present only once. Receptor source: a human donor in good health. CDR3s include the opening cysteine and the closing phenylalanine or tryptophan. D genes are given only for firm matches. Some rows mark clone size as missing; the rest say once, few, many or name a class of expanded clone.

v_gene: TRBV28; abundance: -; d_gene: TRBD2; j_gene: TRBJ2-7; CDR3nt: TGTGCCAGCAGCTTACCGGGACTAGACTCCTACGAGCAGTACTTC; CDR3aa: CASSLPGLDSYEQYF
v_gene: TRBV12-3/TRBV12-4; abundance: -; d_gene: -; j_gene: TRBJ2-7; CDR3nt: TGTGCCAGCAGTCTCCCCGCGGTATACGAGCAGTACTTC; CDR3aa: CASSLPAVYEQYF
v_gene: TRBV29-1; abundance: few; d_gene: TRBD2; j_gene: TRBJ2-3; CDR3nt: TGCAGCGTTGGGGTCGGGACTAGCGGGAGTATACATACGCAGTATTTT; CDR3aa: CSVGVGTSGSIHTQYF
v_gene: TRBV6-1; abundance: -; d_gene: -; j_gene: TRBJ2-3; CDR3nt: TGTGCCAGCAGCTCCCTAGCGTCTAGCACAGATACGCAGTATTTT; CDR3aa: CASSSLASSTDTQYF
v_gene: TRBV11-1; abundance: -; d_gene: -; j_gene: TRBJ2-7; CDR3nt: TGTGCCAGCAGCTTGTCATTCAACTACGAGCAGTACTTC; CDR3aa: CASSLSFNYEQYF
v_gene: TRBV20-1; abundance: few; d_gene: -; j_gene: TRBJ1-6; CDR3nt: TGCAGTGCTAGAGATCTGGCGAGCTCCTATAATTCACCCCTCCACTTT; CDR3aa: CSARDLASSYNSPLHF
v_gene: TRBV28; abundance: few; d_gene: -; j_gene: TRBJ1-1; CDR3nt: TGTGCCAGCAGTTTTGAGGGATTCCTGCTCCCCCACCGTCCGAACACTGAAGCTTTCTTT; CDR3aa: CASSFEGFLLPHRPNTEAFF
v_gene: TRBV20-1; abundance: few; d_gene: -; j_gene: TRBJ2-4; CDR3nt: TGCAGTGCCATAAACAGGGACGGGGTAGCCAAAAACATTCAGTACTTC; CDR3aa: CSAINRDGVAKNIQYF
v_gene: TRBV5-1; abundance: few; d_gene: -; j_gene: TRBJ2-5; CDR3nt: TGCGCCAGCAGCTTGGCCGACAGGGTGGAGGGGGAGACCCAGTACTTC; CDR3aa: CASSLADRVEGETQYF
v_gene: TRBV7-8; abundance: -; d_gene: TRBD2; j_gene: TRBJ2-5; CDR3nt: TGTGCCAGCAGCTCCTGGACGGGATCCGGGACTAGCGGGAGCTTCCAAGAGACCCAGTACTTC; CDR3aa: CASSSWTGSGTSGSFQETQYF
v_gene: TRBV6-5; abundance: -; d_gene: -; j_gene: TRBJ2-7; CDR3nt: TGTGCCAGCAGTTCAGGGCGGGGCAGAGCCACCTACGAGCAGTACTTC; CDR3aa: CASSSGRGRATYEQYF
v_gene: TRBV6-5; abundance: many; d_gene: -; j_gene: TRBJ2-5; CDR3nt: TGTGCCAGTAGTTCAGGGTCGGGAGAGACCCAGTACTTC; CDR3aa: CASSSGSGETQYF
v_gene: TRBV5-1; abundance: few; d_gene: TRBD1; j_gene: TRBJ1-1; CDR3nt: TGCGCCAGCAGCTTTGGACAGGGCACTGAAGCTTTCTTT; CDR3aa: CASSFGQGTEAFF
v_gene: TRBV4-1; abundance: few; d_gene: -; j_gene: TRBJ1-4; CDR3nt: TGCGCCAGCAGCCCCTCCCAAGTCTTAGGGATGGAAAAACTGTTTTTT; CDR3aa: CASSPSQVLGMEKLFF
v_gene: TRBV24-1; abundance: few; d_gene: -; j_gene: TRBJ2-7; CDR3nt: TGTGCCACCAGTGATTTGCGCGACTTGCAGTACTTC; CDR3aa: CATSDLRDLQYF
v_gene: TRBV27; abundance: -; d_gene: -; j_gene: TRBJ1-5; CDR3nt: TGTGCCACCCAGGGAGTCCTGGGGGGCAATCAGCCCCAGCATTTT; CDR3aa: CATQGVLGGNQPQHF